These 32 T cell receptor beta chains were all obtained from the same sample, sequenced in a study of cytomegalovirus exposure and HLA in healthy donors (dated by TCRdb to 2017 to 2019). The library was obtained by the immunoSEQ multiplex PCR assay. For the multiplex PCR, a mixture combining 60 forward primers for TCR Vbeta segments and 13 reverse primers for TCR Jbeta segments was used. The table was pulled from immuneACCESS by TCRdb, which kept in-frame rearrangements only. Such tables lose some clones; where checked, under half of the loss comes from unresolved V genes, and the rest has no known cause. This sample is represented by 200,000 to 250,000 clones; around four fifths of them were singletons. Jointly, the top ten make up about 0.77% of the sample. Sample: PBMCs. Every receptor here comes from a boy between 2 and 10 years old in good health and CMV-seronegative.

This chain connects TRBV5-6 to TRBJ2-1; perhaps TRBD2 as D (6 bases). Trimming took off 0 bases at V and 5 bases at J, with 21 bases between the two ends. The CDR3 runs to 18 residues. Germline CDR1 and CDR2: SGHDT and YYEEEE. CDR3 DNA: TGTGCCAGCAGCTTGGTGGGTGGCGGGAACGTTTTTAACAATGAGCAGTTCTTC. Its translation is CASSLVGGGNVFNNEQFF. The full variable domain, its missing parts supplied by reference TRBV5-6 and TRBJ2-1, is DAGVTQSPTHLIKTRGQQVTLRCSPKSGHDTVSWYQQALGQGPQFIFQYYEEEERQRGNFPDRFSGHQFPNYSSELNVNALLLGDSALYLCASSLVGGGNVFNNEQFFGPGTRLTVL.

This clone has just one count. The chain couples TRBV4-1 to TRBJ2-5; no clear D. Germline values: CDR1 MGHRA, CDR2 YSYEKL. This CDR3 is 12 amino acids long. The ends were cut back, 0 bases at V and 7 bases at J, with 6 bases in the middle. This CDR3 is CASSQEAGTQYF. CDR3 coding DNA: TGCGCCAGCAGCCAAGAAGCAGGGACCCAGTACTTC.

This chain joins TRBV19 and TRBJ1-5, with D unresolved. The CDR3 is 13 residues long. The germline V gene encodes CDR1 LNHDA and CDR2 SQIVND (reference sequence). Trimming removed 6 bases from V and 3 bases from J, with 9 bases in between. As DNA, the CDR3 is TGTGCCAGTAGCACTGTATACAATCAGCCCCAGCATTTT. It specifies CASSTVYNQPQHF.

The chain is built from TRBV2 and TRBJ2-7; D is ambiguous. Per germline, CDR1 SNHLY and CDR2 FYNNEI. This CDR3 spans 12 amino acids. V lost 7 bases and J 2 bases, leaving 9 bases between the germline ends. The CDR3 DNA is TGTGCCAGCATTGGTCAGGCCTACGAGCAGTACTTC. Encoded protein: CASIGQAYEQYF.

V gene TRBV28 combines with J gene TRBJ2-3, with D possibly matching TRBD1 (6 bases). Germline lookup yields CDR1 MDHEN and CDR2 SYDVKM. The CDR3 extends over 15 amino acids. V lost 6 bases, J lost 4 bases, and 17 bases lay in between. The CDR3 DNA reads as TGTGCCAGCAGCTGGACAGCGAACAGCCCAGATACGCAGTATTTT. This gives the protein CASSWTANSPDTQYF.

The rearrangement uses TRBV10-3 and TRBJ2-7; unclear D gene. V was pared by 3 bases and J by 5 bases, with 11 bases between. CDR1 is ENHRY, CDR2 SYGVKD, per germline. The CDR3 consists of 13 residues. CDR3 coding DNA: TGTGCCATCAGTGAAGCACAGCCCCACGAGCAGTACTTC. Protein sequence: CAISEAQPHEQYF.

The chain is built from TRBV11-2 and TRBJ1-1, with D perhaps matching TRBD1 (5 bases). Trimming took off 5 bases at V and 1 base at J, with 14 bases between the two ends. CDR1 and CDR2 from the germline V gene are SGHAT and FQNNGV. The CDR3 has 15 amino acids. The CDR3 DNA reads TGTGCCAGCAGCCTTACGTCAGGGTGGAACACTGAAGCTTTCTTT. Protein: CASSLTSGWNTEAFF.

The gene calls are TRBV6-5 and TRBJ1-6; TRBD1 aligns across 9 bases. Trimming at V came to 0 bases and at J to 9 bases, leaving 3 bases not matched to a gene. The length of the CDR3 is 15 residues. Per germline, CDR1 MNHEY and CDR2 SVGAGI. CDR3 sequence reads: CASSYSGQGISPLHF. In DNA form, the CDR3 reads TGTGCCAGCAGTTACTCGGGACAGGGAATTTCACCCCTCCACTTT.

The chain carries TRBV6-1 and TRBJ1-2; D remains unclear. The length of the CDR3 is 11 residues. Germline V gene sequence: CDR1 MNHNS, CDR2 SASEGT. Trimming cost V 3 bases and J 8 bases, with 7 bases left between them. The CDR3 here is CASSDGAGYTF. The DNA for the CDR3 is TGTGCCAGCAGTGACGGAGCGGGCTACACCTTC.

The chain employs TRBV11-2 and TRBJ2-7, with a possible D match to TRBD2 (7 bases). CDR3 length equals 16 residues. V shed 0 bases and J shed 2 bases, with 14 bases lying between them. CDR1 is SGHAT, CDR2 FQNNGV, per germline. The CDR3 DNA is TGTGCCAGCAGCTTAGATCGGCCGGGGGGCACCTACGAGCAGTACTTC. It yields the protein CASSLDRPGGTYEQYF.

The genes are TRBV30 and TRBJ1-4, with 10 bases that match TRBD1. The CDR3 consists of 13 residues. V was pared by 3 bases and J by 8 bases, with 3 bases of the junction left unmatched. Germline V lookup: CDR1 GTSNPN, CDR2 SVGIG (reference sequence). CDR3 bases: TGTGCCTGGAGGGACAGGGGGAGGGAAAAACTGTTTTTT. This translates into CAWRDRGREKLFF.

This chain joins TRBV5-1 and TRBJ2-5, with TRBD1 identical over 7 bases. The CDR3 totals 16 residues. Losses at the gene ends were 3 bases for V and 4 bases for J; bases not matched to a gene: 12. From germline, CDR1 is SGHRS and CDR2 YFSETQ. CDR3: CASSSTQGIRRETQYF. Here the CDR3 DNA reads TGCGCCAGCAGCTCCACACAGGGGATTAGGAGAGAGACCCAGTACTTC.

The rearrangement joins TRBV19 to TRBJ2-1; maybe TRBD2 (6 bases). Between the trimmed V and J ends, which lost 5 bases and 8 bases, there was a span of 16 bases. This CDR3 is 14 amino acids long. The germline V gene has CDR1 LNHDA and CDR2 SQIVND (reference sequence). The CDR3 loop is CASSVLRESHEQFF. The CDR3 nucleotides read TGTGCCAGTAGTGTCCTCCGGGAGAGCCATGAGCAGTTCTTC.

The chain employs TRBV30 and TRBJ2-7; D remains ambiguous. This CDR3 has 13 residues. V lost 1 base and J lost 4, with 11 bases in between. CDR1 GTSNPN and CDR2 SVGIG come from the germline V gene (reference sequence). Written as DNA, the CDR3 is TGTGCCTGGAGTGGGATTTCTAGTTACGAGCAGTACTTC. Its protein product is CAWSGISSYEQYF.

The chain combines TRBV30 with TRBJ1-5; no clear D. With 3 bases removed from V and 3 bases from J, the gap between germline ends came to 15 bases. Germline CDR1 reads GTSNPN; CDR2 reads SVGIG (reference sequence). CDR3 length: 15 residues. Here the CDR3 reads CAWSLTFGVNQPQHF. The CDR3 DNA is TGTGCCTGGAGCCTTACATTCGGAGTCAATCAGCCCCAGCATTTT.

The V gene is TRBV7-3, the J gene TRBJ2-2; D might be TRBD1 (6 bases). V was pared by 4 bases and J by 6 bases, with 9 bases between. The CDR3 sequence is 13 residues long. Germline CDR1 reads SGHTA; CDR2 reads FQGTGA. The CDR3 loop reads CASSSQGPGELFF. In nucleotides, the CDR3 is TGTGCCAGCAGCTCGCAGGGGCCCGGGGAGCTGTTTTTT.

The chain uses TRBV2 and TRBJ2-5; 10 nucleotides align to TRBD1. The J call may be wrong; the DNA end is better matched by TRBJ2-7. CDR3 length: 16 amino acids. The germline V gene has CDR1 SNHLY and CDR2 FYNNEI. The CDR3 bases are TGTGCCAGCAGTGAACCTCAGGGGACAGGGGACTACGAGCAGTACTTC. Residues: CASSEPQGTGDYEQYF.

The rearrangement uses TRBV2 and TRBJ2-5, with 7 bases lining up with TRBD1. Near its end, the DNA agrees better with TRBJ2-7, so the J call may be wrong. The V gene's germline CDR1 is SNHLY and CDR2 FYNNEI. The CDR3 runs 16 residues. Here the CDR3 reads CASSEVRPGGAYEQYF. The CDR3 nucleotides are TGTGCCAGCAGTGAAGTCCGGCCAGGGGGTGCCTACGAGCAGTACTTC.

The chain links TRBV5-4 to TRBJ2-7; TRBD2 matches 12 bases. Germline lookup yields CDR1 SGHNT and CDR2 YYREEE (reference sequence). J was trimmed by 6 bases and V by 3 bases; bases with no gene match: 7. The CDR3 is made up of 15 amino acids. In DNA, the CDR3 is TGTGCCAGCAGCTCGACTAGCGGGAGTCTCCGCGAGCAGTACTTC. Amino acid sequence: CASSSTSGSLREQYF.

The V and J genes are TRBV30 and TRBJ1-2, with 7 bases lining up with TRBD1. The V gene end was trimmed by 7 bases and the J gene end by 4 bases; junction bases not matched to a gene: 12. CDR1 and CDR2 from the germline V gene are GTSNPN and SVGIG (reference sequence). The CDR3 is 14 amino acids. The CDR3 reads CALKGDRTFYGYTF. CDR3 bases: TGTGCCTTAAAAGGGGACAGAACTTTCTATGGCTACACCTTC.

The rearrangement links TRBV19 to TRBJ1-1; a possible D gene is TRBD1 (6 bases). V was shortened by 8 bases and J by 0 bases, with 19 bases between the two germline ends. The CDR3 sequence is 16 residues long. CDR1 is LNHDA and CDR2 is SQIVND in the germline V gene (reference sequence). CDR3 coding DNA: TGTGCCAGTGAATGGAGTCGGACAGATCTGAACACTGAAGCTTTCTTT. It encodes CASEWSRTDLNTEAFF.

The J gene is TRBJ2-7, the V gene TRBV29-1; D is perhaps TRBD2 (5 bases). Germline-derived CDR1 and CDR2 are SQVTM and ANQGSEA. Trimming took 4 bases from V and 3 from J, leaving 10 bases between them. This CDR3 contains 12 residues. CDR3 amino acids: CSVAGVGYEQYF. DNA of the CDR3: TGCAGCGTTGCCGGGGTGGGCTACGAGCAGTACTTC.

The genes are TRBV7-4 and TRBJ2-7; 9 nucleotides line up with TRBD1. In germline, CDR1 is SGHVT, CDR2 SQSDAQ. V lost 6 bases, J lost 2 bases, and 8 bases stayed unmatched. The CDR3 has 15 residues. DNA of the CDR3: TGTGCCAGCAGAACTAGACAGGGGGACCCCTACGAGCAGTACTTC. It yields the protein CASRTRQGDPYEQYF.

J is TRBJ1-3 and V is TRBV11-2; D might be TRBD1 (5 bases). From germline, CDR1 is SGHAT and CDR2 FQNNGV. The CDR3 is made up of 15 amino acids. The V gene lost 2 bases and the J gene lost 2 bases, with 10 bases spanning the gap. CDR3 residues: CASSLRPGTGNTIYF. The CDR3 nucleotides are TGTGCCAGCAGCTTACGGCCAGGGACTGGAAACACCATATATTTT.

V and J are TRBV7-9 and TRBJ2-4; TRBD2 aligns across 7 bases. The ends lost 5 bases at V and 9 bases at J; junction bases unmatched: 7. The CDR3 is 13 amino acids. Germline assignment: CDR1 SEHNR and CDR2 FQNEAQ (reference sequence). CDR3 nucleotide sequence: TGTGCCAGCAGCCCCGGGACTAACGGCATTCAGTACTTC. It codes for CASSPGTNGIQYF.

The chain has TRBV10-2 and TRBJ2-3; TRBD2 agrees at 8 bases. Trimming at V came to 1 base and at J to 4 bases, leaving 10 bases not matched to a gene. The CDR3 loop spans 17 amino acids. The V gene's germline CDR1 is WSHSY and CDR2 SAAADI. The CDR3 spells CASSELASGFPADTQYF. CDR3 DNA: TGCGCCAGCAGTGAGTTGGCTAGCGGGTTTCCCGCAGATACGCAGTATTTT.

The chain joins TRBV15 to TRBJ2-3, with 9 bases fitting TRBD2. This CDR3 is built from 17 residues. V was clipped by 0 bases and J by 0 bases; unmatched bases: 4. Germline assignment: CDR1 LNHNV and CDR2 YYDKDF (reference sequence). The CDR3 is CATSRDLGLASTDTQYF. DNA of the CDR3: TGTGCCACCAGCAGAGATTTGGGACTAGCTAGCACAGATACGCAGTATTTT.

This sequence joins TRBV7-2 and TRBJ1-2; D possibly corresponds to TRBD1 (5 bases). The V end was cut by 1 base, the J end by 4 bases, with 13 bases between. Germline CDR1 SGHTA, CDR2 FQGNSA. The CDR3 has 15 residues. CDR3 DNA sequence: TGTGCCAGCAGCTTAGACCCAGGGAACGTCTATGGCTACACCTTC. Translated, it gives CASSLDPGNVYGYTF.

This chain joins TRBV5-5 and TRBJ2-2; unclear D gene. The CDR3 is 15 residues long. Per the germline V gene, CDR1 is SGHKS and CDR2 is YYEKEE (reference sequence). V was pared by 0 bases and J by 0 bases, with 6 bases between. The chain's CDR3 is CASSLEPTNTGELFF. In DNA, the CDR3 is TGTGCCAGCAGCTTGGAGCCGACGAACACCGGGGAGCTGTTTTTT.

V and J are TRBV7-9 and TRBJ2-1, with 7 bases aligning to TRBD2. The CDR3 is 15 residues long. Germline CDR1 and CDR2: SEHNR and FQNEAQ (reference sequence). V was clipped by 3 bases and J by 2 bases; unmatched bases: 4. CDR3 bases: TGTGCCAGCAGCTTTATAGGACTAGCCTACAATGAGCAGTTCTTC. Translating gives CASSFIGLAYNEQFF.

On this clone itself: Other DNA sequences in this specimen translate into the identical CDR3. The rearrangement uses TRBV7-8 and TRBJ1-5, with TRBD1 matching 7 bases. The V gene's germline CDR1 is SGHVS and CDR2 FQNEAQ. The V gene end was trimmed by 4 bases and the J gene end by 3 bases; junction bases not matched to a gene: 6. CDR3 length equals 15 residues. The CDR3 DNA sequence: TGTGCCAGCAGCTCCGACAGGGTCTCCAATCAGCCCCAGCATTTT. It encodes CASSSDRVSNQPQHF. The variable domain in full, completed from reference TRBV7-8 and TRBJ1-5, reads GAGVSQSPRYKVAKRGQDVALRCDPISGHVSLFWYQQALGQGPEFLTYFQNEAQLDKSGLPSDRFFAERPEGSVSTLKIQRTQQEDSAVYLCASSSDRVSNQPQHFGDGTRLSIL.

The CDR3 loop reads CASSPTGLAGITQETQYF. The DNA for the CDR3 is TGTGCCAGCAGCCCGACGGGACTAGCGGGCATCACCCAAGAGACCCAGTACTTC. The chain recombines TRBV9 with TRBJ2-5; 12 positions match TRBD2. The CDR3 has 18 amino acids. After removal of 4 bases from V and 1 base from J, the junction contained 11 bases not matched to a gene. Germline CDR1 is SGDLS and CDR2 is YYNGEE.